This T cell receptor beta chain was recovered during a study of PD-1 blockade in classical Hodgkin lymphoma. Whole-study results and caveats: Why repertoires differed is undefined; disease activity or prior therapy possibly contributed. In newly diagnosed patients, baseline TCR diversity was reportedly below that of healthy donors.

In the case of this clone: The target antigen is unknown.

The protocol was immunoSEQ multiplex PCR, while the TCRdb copy is restricted to in-frame clones and leaves out a portion. The sample has tens of thousands of clones, approximately 90% seen once. Per the germline V gene, CDR1 is SGHRS and CDR2 is YFSETQ. The CDR3 consists of 13 residues. The V and J ends lost 5 bases and 4 bases respectively, with 12 bases between them. As for time point: newly diagnosed, previously untreated cHL patient sample. Researchers used newly diagnosed, untreated classical Hodgkin lymphoma PBMCs for comparison. The source of this sequence is a human donor with classical Hodgkin lymphoma. The chain has TRBV5-1 and TRBJ1-2; no reliable D call. The sequencing input was peripheral blood mononuclear cells (PBMCs). CDR3: CASSSDGFYGYTF. CDR3 DNA: TGCGCCAGCAGTTCGGACGGTTTCTATGGCTACACCTTC.